This TCR beta chain was retrieved from a study of T cell responses to AZD1222 COVID-19 vaccine. Study results and caveats: Donors in the cohort were predominantly white British and more often female, and clonal diversity was possibly underestimated. Regions 160-218 and 743-854 dominated among vaccine-associated CD4 TCRs spanning spike. Reports say nearly half of spike-specific TCRs go after unmutated variant regions.

A word on this clone: What it binds is not known.

This table comes from immunoSEQ multiplex PCR, and its TCRdb copy is limited to in-frame clones, with some not included. The sample holds roughly 97,000 clones, approximately 86% seen once. This TCR came from an adult who received the MenACWY meningococcal vaccine as a control. This specimen was peripheral blood, taken 28 days after the second dose of the MenACWY control vaccine.

The DNA of the CDR3 is TGTGCCAGCAGCGGAAGTCGGGGTACCCAAGAGACCCAGTACTTC. The encoded protein is CASSGSRGTQETQYF. The chain recombines TRBV2 with TRBJ2-5, with a possible D match to TRBD2 (5 bases). CDR1 and CDR2 (germline): SNHLY, FYNNEI. V dropped 6 bases and J dropped 1 base, with 15 bases sitting between them. This CDR3 comprises 15 residues.